The 16 T cell receptor beta chains below all came from one sample that was sequenced in a study of cytomegalovirus exposure and HLA in healthy donors. Both 60 Vbeta primers and 13 Jbeta primers went into the PCR. Produced via immunoSEQ multiplex PCR; TCRdb's table is partial and in-frame only. The data contain about 160,000 clones, 80% of them singletons. The sequenced material came from PBMCs. The receptor set was obtained from a male donor in good health and CMV-seropositive.

V gene TRBV27 combines with J gene TRBJ1-1; D gene uncertain. Trimming pared 2 bases from V and 1 base from J, leaving 11 bases between. This CDR3 spans 15 amino acids. CDR1 and CDR2 from the germline V gene are MNHEY and SMNVEV (reference sequence). Here the CDR3 reads CASSLVFLGNTEAFF. DNA of the CDR3: TGTGCCAGCAGTTTAGTATTTCTAGGGAACACTGAAGCTTTCTTT.

V usage is TRBV11-3 and J usage is TRBJ2-1; D remains unclear. The germline V and J ends were trimmed by 1 base and 0 bases, with 4 bases remaining between them. Looked up from germline, CDR1 is SGHNT and CDR2 is YENEEA. CDR3 length: 14 residues. The chain's CDR3 is CASSLGSSYNEQFF. Written as DNA, the CDR3 is TGTGCCAGCAGCTTAGGGAGCTCCTACAATGAGCAGTTCTTC.

Of note for this clone: Its ends do not fully match the called genes, so a read error is possible. The chain is built from TRBV27 and TRBJ2-5; TRBD2 aligns across 8 bases. Germline V gene data show CDR1 as MNHEY and CDR2 as SMNVEV (reference sequence). This CDR3 comprises 13 residues. CDR3 sequence reads: CASKLLAEEIQYF. The CDR3 coding sequence is TGTGCCAGCAAATTACTAGCGGAAGAGATCCAGTACTTC.

The CDR3 spells CAISENYEQYF. In DNA form, the CDR3 reads TGTGCCATCAGTGAGAACTACGAGCAGTACTTC. The genes are TRBV10-3 and TRBJ2-5, with D hard to call. The J call may be in error: the DNA end matches TRBJ2-7 better. Germline lookup yields CDR1 ENHRY and CDR2 SYGVKD. The CDR3 has 11 residues.

The J gene is TRBJ2-5, the V gene TRBV12-5; 7 bases are a match to TRBD1. The DNA end lines up better with TRBJ2-7; the J call may be wrong. The CDR3 is 13 amino acids. Germline V gene lookup returns CDR1 LGHNT and CDR2 FRNRAP. CDR3 DNA: TGTGCTAGTGGTTTGGGACAGGGCTACGAGCAGTACTTC. Its translation: CASGLGQGYEQYF.

The rearrangement joins TRBV6-6 to TRBJ2-3; D is unresolved. Looked up from germline, CDR1 is MNHNY and CDR2 is SVGAGI (reference sequence). The CDR3 is made up of 10 amino acids. V was pared by 7 bases and J by 7 bases, with 6 bases between. CDR3 residues: CASIGHTQYF. CDR3 nucleotide sequence: TGTGCCAGCATTGGCCATACGCAGTATTTT.

Worth noting for this clone: Relative to the germline gene, one junction end is altered; a read error may explain this. The chain links TRBV7-9 to TRBJ1-1; D is ambiguous. CDR1 is SEHNR and CDR2 is FQNEAQ in the germline V gene (reference sequence). This CDR3 has 10 amino acids. CDR3: CSSSFAEAFF. CDR3 coding DNA: TGTTCCAGCAGCTTCGCGGAAGCTTTCTTT.

The chain recombines TRBV4-3 with TRBJ2-3; no firm D call. Trimming stripped 0 bases from V and 4 bases from J, with 8 bases between. CDR1 is LGHNA and CDR2 is YSLEER in the germline V gene. The CDR3 spans 14 residues. The CDR3 loop reads CASSQETWADTQYF. CDR3 nucleotides: TGCGCCAGCAGCCAAGAGACTTGGGCAGATACGCAGTATTTT.

The J gene is TRBJ1-3, the V gene TRBV9; D not certain. CDR1 and CDR2 (germline): SGDLS, YYNGEE. This CDR3 spans 14 amino acids. V was pared by 0 bases and J by 2 bases, with 6 bases between. The CDR3 nucleotides read TGTGCCAGCAGCGTAGGAGGAGCTGGAAACACCATATATTTT. Translating it yields CASSVGGAGNTIYF.

The chain employs TRBV11-3 and TRBJ2-7; weak D call: TRBD1 (5 bases). In germline, CDR1 is SGHNT, CDR2 YENEEA. The CDR3 totals 13 residues. V lost 3 bases and J lost 3, with 9 bases in between. In DNA, the CDR3 is TGTGCCAGCAGCTTGGGGCAGGACTACGAGCAGTACTTC. Translating it yields CASSLGQDYEQYF.

The chain recombines TRBV7-9 with TRBJ2-1; the match to TRBD2 covers 10 bases. The CDR3 has 17 residues. The germline V gene encodes CDR1 SEHNR and CDR2 FQNEAQ (reference sequence). V shed 3 bases and J 7 bases; nucleotides not matched to a gene: 12. CDR3 loop: CASSFPGLAAFGNEQFF. CDR3 nucleotides: TGTGCCAGCAGCTTCCCAGGACTAGCGGCTTTTGGAAATGAGCAGTTCTTC.

The chain recombines TRBV6-1 with TRBJ2-3; maybe TRBD1 (6 bases). Germline-derived CDR1 and CDR2 are MNHNS and SASEGT. The length of the CDR3 is 15 residues. V dropped 4 bases and J dropped 2 bases, with 13 bases sitting between them. This CDR3 reads CASSAQGGSTDTQYF. The DNA for the CDR3 is TGTGCCAGCAGTGCACAGGGCGGATCCACAGATACGCAGTATTTT.

This clone was seen a few times. This sequence joins TRBV9 and TRBJ1-2; 9 bases agree with TRBD1. The CDR3 totals 14 residues. Germline trimming cut 3 bases from V and 4 bases from J; bases unmatched to any gene: 4. The germline gives CDR1 SGDLS, CDR2 YYNGEE. The CDR3 DNA is TGTGCCAGCAGCGGGGGACAGGGAGTCTATGGCTACACCTTC. This translates into CASSGGQGVYGYTF.

The chain carries TRBV29-1 and TRBJ2-4; 11 bases are a match to TRBD2. This CDR3 is 16 amino acids long. The junction had 7 bases not matched to a gene; V was cut back by 0 bases and J by 6 bases. Germline V CDR1 and CDR2: SQVTM, ANQGSEA. Here the CDR3 reads CSVEDLPSGRLNIQYF. In nucleotides, the CDR3 is TGCAGCGTTGAAGATCTACCTAGCGGGAGGTTAAACATTCAGTACTTC. The full variable domain, its missing parts supplied by reference TRBV29-1 and TRBJ2-4, is SAVISQKPSRDICQRGTSLTIQCQVDSQVTMMFWYRQQPGQSLTLIATANQGSEATYESGFVIDKFPISRPNLTFSTLTVSNMSPEDSSIYLCSVEDLPSGRLNIQYFGAGTRLSVL.

The CDR3 DNA reads as TGTGCCACCACGGGGGGGGGAGTCTACGAGCAGTACTTC. Translation: CATTGGGVYEQYF. V gene TRBV6-1 combines with J gene TRBJ2-7, with TRBD2 identical over 8 bases. CDR1 is MNHNS, CDR2 SASEGT, per germline. Trimming removed 10 bases from V and 3 bases from J; junction bases left unmatched: 8. The CDR3 extends over 13 amino acids.

In the case of this clone: Other DNA variants within this sample encode the same CDR3. The chain employs TRBV9 and TRBJ1-6; possibly TRBD1 for D (5 bases). This CDR3 has 12 residues. CDR1 is SGDLS, CDR2 YYNGEE, per germline. Trimming stripped 2 bases from V and 9 bases from J, with 6 bases between. The CDR3 protein is CASSVGGSPLHF. Written as DNA, the CDR3 is TGTGCCAGCAGCGTGGGGGGTTCACCCCTCCACTTT.